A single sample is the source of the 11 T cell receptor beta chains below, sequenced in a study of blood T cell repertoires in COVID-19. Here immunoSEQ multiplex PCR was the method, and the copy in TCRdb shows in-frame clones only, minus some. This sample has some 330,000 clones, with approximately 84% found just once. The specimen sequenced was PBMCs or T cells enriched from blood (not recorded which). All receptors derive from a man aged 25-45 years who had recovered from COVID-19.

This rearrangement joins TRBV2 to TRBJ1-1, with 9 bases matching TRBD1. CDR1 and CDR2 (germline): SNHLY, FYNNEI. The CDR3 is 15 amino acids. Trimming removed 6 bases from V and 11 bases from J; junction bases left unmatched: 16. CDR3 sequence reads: CASRSTGGGPGKAFF. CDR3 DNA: TGTGCCAGCAGGTCCACAGGGGGCGGACCTGGAAAGGCTTTCTTT. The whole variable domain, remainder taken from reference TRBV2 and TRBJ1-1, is EPEVTQTPSHQVTQMGQEVILRCVPISNHLYFYWYRQILGQKVEFLVSFYNNEISEKSEIFDDQFSVERPDGSNFTLKIRSTKLEDSAMYFCASRSTGGGPGKAFFGQGTRLTVV.

The CDR3 region is CASSPGAFSYNEQFF. Written as DNA, the CDR3 is TGTGCCAGCAGCCCAGGTGCTTTCTCCTACAATGAGCAGTTCTTC. The rearrangement uses TRBV9 and TRBJ2-1, with unresolved D. The CDR3 is made up of 15 amino acids. Trimming took 4 bases from V and 0 from J, leaving 11 bases between them. Germline loops: CDR1 SGDLS, CDR2 YYNGEE.

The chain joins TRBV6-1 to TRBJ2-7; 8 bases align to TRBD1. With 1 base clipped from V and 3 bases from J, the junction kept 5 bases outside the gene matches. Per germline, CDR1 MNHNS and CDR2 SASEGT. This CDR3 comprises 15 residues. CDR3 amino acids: CASSEVGGQGYEQYF. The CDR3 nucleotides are TGTGCCAGCAGTGAAGTGGGCGGACAGGGCTACGAGCAGTACTTC.

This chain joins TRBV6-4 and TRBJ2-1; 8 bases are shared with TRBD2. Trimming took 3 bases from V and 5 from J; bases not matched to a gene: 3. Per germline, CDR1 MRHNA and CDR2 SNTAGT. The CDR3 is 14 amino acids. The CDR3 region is CASSEGSGNNEQFF. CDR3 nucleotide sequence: TGTGCCAGCAGTGAGGGTAGCGGGAACAATGAGCAGTTCTTC.

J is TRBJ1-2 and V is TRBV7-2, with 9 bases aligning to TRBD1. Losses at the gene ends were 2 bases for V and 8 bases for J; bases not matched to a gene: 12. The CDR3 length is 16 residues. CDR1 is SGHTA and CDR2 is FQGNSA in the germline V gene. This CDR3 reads CASSLQRTGVQGGYTF. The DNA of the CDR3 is TGTGCCAGCAGCTTACAACGGACAGGGGTTCAGGGGGGCTACACCTTC.

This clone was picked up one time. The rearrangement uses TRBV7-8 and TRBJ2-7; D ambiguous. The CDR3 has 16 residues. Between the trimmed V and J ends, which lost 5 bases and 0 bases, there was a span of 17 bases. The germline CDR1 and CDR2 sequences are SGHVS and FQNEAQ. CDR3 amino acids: CASSPLSLAISYEQYF. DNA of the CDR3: TGTGCCAGCAGCCCCCTGAGTCTCGCCATCTCCTACGAGCAGTACTTC.

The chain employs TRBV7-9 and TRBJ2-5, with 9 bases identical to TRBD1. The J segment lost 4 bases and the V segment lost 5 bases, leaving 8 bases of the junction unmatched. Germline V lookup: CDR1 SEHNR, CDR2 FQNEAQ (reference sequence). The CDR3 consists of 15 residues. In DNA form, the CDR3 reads TGTGCCAGCAGCACAGTGCCGGGACAGGGAGAGACCCAGTACTTC. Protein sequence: CASSTVPGQGETQYF.

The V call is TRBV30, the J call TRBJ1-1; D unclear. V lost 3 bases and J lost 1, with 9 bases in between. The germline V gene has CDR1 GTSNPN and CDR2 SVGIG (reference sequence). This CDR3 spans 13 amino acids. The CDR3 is CAWRPSGNTEAFF. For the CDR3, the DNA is TGTGCCTGGAGGCCCTCCGGGAACACTGAAGCTTTCTTT.

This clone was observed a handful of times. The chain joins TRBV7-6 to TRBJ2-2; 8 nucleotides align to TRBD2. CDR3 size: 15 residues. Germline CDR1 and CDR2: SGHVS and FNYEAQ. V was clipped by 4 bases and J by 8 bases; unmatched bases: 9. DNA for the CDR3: TGTGCCAGCAGCTGGGCTAGCGGGTTCGAAGGGGAGCTGTTTTTT. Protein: CASSWASGFEGELFF. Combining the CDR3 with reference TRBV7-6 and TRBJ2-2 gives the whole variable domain GAGVSQSPRYKVTKRGQDVALRCDPISGHVSLYWYRQALGQGPEFLTYFNYEAQQDKSGLPNDRFSAERPEGSISTLTIQRTEQRDSAMYRCASSWASGFEGELFFGEGSRLTVL.

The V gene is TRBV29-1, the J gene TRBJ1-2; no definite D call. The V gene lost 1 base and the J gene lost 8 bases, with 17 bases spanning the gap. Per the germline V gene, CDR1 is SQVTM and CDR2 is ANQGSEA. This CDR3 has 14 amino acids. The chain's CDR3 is CSVEGRVSGNGYTF. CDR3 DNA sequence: TGCAGCGTTGAAGGACGGGTCTCCGGTAACGGCTACACCTTC.

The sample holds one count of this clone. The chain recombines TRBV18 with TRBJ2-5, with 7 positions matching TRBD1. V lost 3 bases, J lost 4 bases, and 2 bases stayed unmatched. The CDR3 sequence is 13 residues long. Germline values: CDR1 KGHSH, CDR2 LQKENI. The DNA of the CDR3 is TGTGCCAGCTCACCTAACAGGGGAGAGACCCAGTACTTC. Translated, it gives CASSPNRGETQYF.